Listed here are 32 T cell receptor beta chains from one sample, sequenced in a study of early T cells in non-severe SARS-CoV-2 infection. MiXCR was run by TCRdb on the 5' RACE reads, yielding one entry per CDR3 protein. The sample carries over 90,000 distinct CDR3 sequences, 13% recorded once. Sequencing was carried out using whole blood. Receptor source: an adult who was a healthcare worker with PCR-confirmed SARS-CoV-2 infection or an uninfected control (not recorded which).

This clonotype was found a few times. The rearrangement links TRBV28 to TRBJ1-5; the match to TRBD1 covers 7 bases. This CDR3 spans 16 amino acids. Germline V gives CDR1 MDHEN, CDR2 SYDVKM. The V segment lost 11 bases and the J segment 2 bases; nucleotides outside the gene matches: 15. CDR3 in DNA: TGTGCCGGTTACGGAACAGGGGATTGGGGCAATCAGCCCCAGCATTTT. Translating it yields CAGYGTGDWGNQPQHF.

This clonotype has a count of ten or more. The rearrangement links TRBV10-3 to TRBJ1-2; a weak D match, TRBD1 (5 bases). V lost 4 bases and J lost 8, with 11 bases in between. The CDR3 spans 12 residues. Looked up from germline, CDR1 is ENHRY and CDR2 is SYGVKD. CDR3 sequence reads: CAISAGGKGYTF. The CDR3 DNA follows: TGTGCCATCAGTGCCGGGGGTAAGGGCTACACCTTC.

In this sample, this clonotype turned up a few times. The rearrangement joins TRBV14 to TRBJ2-1; 12 nucleotides agree with TRBD2. With 10 bases clipped from V and 3 bases from J, the junction kept 16 bases outside the gene matches. The V gene's germline CDR1 is SGHDN and CDR2 FVKESK. The CDR3 loop spans 18 amino acids. The CDR3 region has the DNA TGTGCCACGTATTCCCTAGCGGGAGGGCTCCACCTCTACAATGAGCAGTTCTTC. Residues: CATYSLAGGLHLYNEQFF.

This clonotype has a count of ten or more. V and J are TRBV7-3 and TRBJ2-2; maybe TRBD2 (6 bases). From germline, CDR1 is SGHTA and CDR2 FQGTGA. The germline V and J ends were trimmed by 6 bases and 0 bases, with 11 bases remaining between them. The length of the CDR3 is 15 residues. CDR3 loop: CASRFGGTNTGELFF. The CDR3 region has the DNA TGTGCCAGCAGATTTGGAGGGACGAACACCGGGGAGCTGTTTTTT. Variable domain in full (rest from reference TRBV7-3 and TRBJ2-2): GAGVSQTPSNKVTEKGKYVELRCDPISGHTALYWYRQSLGQGPEFLIYFQGTGAADDSGLPNDRFFAVRPEGSVSTLKIQRTERGDSAVYLCASRFGGTNTGELFFGEGSRLTVL.

Only a few counts were recorded for this clonotype. V is TRBV7-9 and J is TRBJ2-1; 9 positions match TRBD2. The V segment lost 5 bases and the J segment 3 bases; nucleotides outside the gene matches: 5. From germline, CDR1 is SEHNR and CDR2 FQNEAQ (reference sequence). The CDR3 is 15 residues long. The CDR3 sequence: CASSPGTSIYNEQFF. The CDR3 nucleotides are TGTGCCAGCAGCCCCGGGACTAGCATCTACAATGAGCAGTTCTTC.

This clonotype has ten or more counts. V and J are TRBV28 and TRBJ2-6; unclear D gene. The CDR3 spans 13 residues. Between the trimmed V and J ends, which lost 4 bases and 2 bases, there was a span of 3 bases. From germline, CDR1 is MDHEN and CDR2 SYDVKM. The CDR3 DNA reads TGTGCCAGCAGTTCTCCTGGGGCCAACGTCCTGACTTTC. It yields the protein CASSSPGANVLTF.

The CDR3 DNA follows: TGTGCCAGCTCCCGGAGGGCTAGCGCCGGGGAGCTGTTTTTT. Translation: CASSRRASAGELFF. The genes are TRBV11-2 and TRBJ2-2, with a tentative D call TRBD2 (6 bases). Trimming removed 8 bases from V and 6 bases from J, with 16 bases in between. CDR3 length equals 14 residues. Germline-derived CDR1 and CDR2 are SGHAT and FQNNGV.

This clonotype was seen more than once but under ten times. The CDR3, as DNA: TGTGCCAGCAGCGACAGGCGCATAAGTGAAAAACTGTTTTTT. It encodes CASSDRRISEKLFF. This chain joins TRBV7-9 and TRBJ1-4; weak D call: TRBD1 (6 bases). The V and J ends lost 5 bases and 7 bases respectively, with 14 bases between them. CDR3 length: 14 residues. Germline V gene sequence: CDR1 SEHNR, CDR2 FQNEAQ (reference sequence).

This clonotype has more than one count but fewer than ten. The chain carries TRBV6-1 and TRBJ1-4; no firm D call. Germline values: CDR1 MNHNS, CDR2 SASEGT. The CDR3 is 15 amino acids. V lost 3 bases and J lost 0, with 8 bases in between. The DNA for the CDR3 is TGTGCCAGCAGTGATCGGCGTGCAACTAATGAAAAACTGTTTTTT. Translation gives CASSDRRATNEKLFF.

The chain is built from TRBV6-2 or TRBV6-3 and TRBJ2-2, with 7 bases lining up with TRBD1. Germline assignment: CDR1 MNHEY and CDR2 SVGEGT. The length of the CDR3 is 13 residues. J gave up 8 bases and V 7 bases, and 7 bases lay outside the gene matches. The CDR3, as DNA: TGTGCCAGCATCCCACAGGGGCGAGGGGAGCTGTTTTTT. Amino acid sequence: CASIPQGRGELFF.

Ten or more counts support this clonotype. The V gene is TRBV12-3 or TRBV12-4, the J gene TRBJ2-7; D gene uncertain. This CDR3 has 16 amino acids. With 4 bases removed from V and 3 bases from J, the gap between germline ends came to 19 bases. Here the CDR3 DNA reads TGTGCCAGCAGTTCCGGCGCCCTAGTCAGTCTCTACGAGCAGTACTTC. Protein product: CASSSGALVSLYEQYF.

The chain recombines TRBV28 with TRBJ2-2; D remains unclear. The length of the CDR3 is 15 residues. Per germline, CDR1 MDHEN and CDR2 SYDVKM. V gave up 8 bases and J gave up 0 bases, with 13 bases separating them. CDR3 region: CASPPLEANTGELFF. CDR3 DNA sequence: TGTGCCAGCCCCCCCCTAGAGGCGAACACCGGGGAGCTGTTTTTT.

The chain recombines TRBV6-1 with TRBJ2-3; perhaps TRBD1 as D (6 bases). Germline CDR1 is MNHNS and CDR2 is SASEGT. The CDR3 consists of 15 residues. V dropped 6 bases and J dropped 3 bases, with 16 bases sitting between them. CDR3 amino acids: CASRLTGITTDTQYF. The CDR3 nucleotides read TGTGCCAGCAGATTAACAGGGATCACGACAGATACGCAGTATTTT.

This clonotype was seen many times. V and J are TRBV19 and TRBJ2-7; D is perhaps TRBD1 (5 bases). CDR3 size: 13 residues. V shed 5 bases and J shed 6 bases, with 14 bases lying between them. Germline V gene data show CDR1 as LNHDA and CDR2 as SQIVND (reference sequence). CDR3 nucleotides: TGTGCCAGTAGTGTGGCAGGGCCGGGCGAGCAGTACTTC. Translation: CASSVAGPGEQYF. The variable domain in full, with the rest retrieved from reference TRBV19 and TRBJ2-7, is DGGITQSPKYLFRKEGQNVTLSCEQNLNHDAMYWYRQDPGQGLRLIYYSQIVNDFQKGDIAEGYSVSREKKESFPLTVTSAQKNPTAFYLCASSVAGPGEQYFGPGTRLTVT.

This clonotype was counted between two and nine times. The V and J genes are TRBV6-2 or TRBV6-3 and TRBJ2-7; 7 bases align to TRBD1. V lost 6 bases to trimming and J lost 1 base; unmatched junction nucleotides: 6. CDR1 is MNHEY and CDR2 is SVGEGT in the germline V gene. CDR3 length: 14 residues. The CDR3 loop is CASSQGDASYEQYF. DNA for the CDR3: TGTGCCAGCAGCCAGGGGGATGCATCCTACGAGCAGTACTTC.

The chain links TRBV6-2 or TRBV6-3 to TRBJ2-2, with 8 positions matching TRBD2. This CDR3 is 13 amino acids long. V dropped 8 bases and J dropped 4; count of bases not matched to a gene: 3. Looked up from germline, CDR1 is MNHEY and CDR2 is SVGEGT. CDR3: CASLAGFTGELFF. As DNA, the CDR3 is TGTGCCAGCTTAGCGGGATTCACCGGGGAGCTGTTTTTT.

The chain joins TRBV27 to TRBJ1-5; 7 bases are shared with TRBD1. Germline V CDR1 and CDR2: MNHEY, SMNVEV (reference sequence). V was pared by 6 bases and J by 3 bases, with 5 bases of the junction left unmatched. The CDR3 runs 14 residues. The CDR3 nucleotides are TGTGCCAGCAGCCAACAGGGGCCCAATCAGCCCCAGCATTTT. Its protein is CASSQQGPNQPQHF.

The chain carries TRBV5-1 and TRBJ2-3; D call uncertain. Deletions cut 0 bases from V and 4 bases from J, with 6 bases between. The CDR3 is 13 residues long. Germline V gene sequence: CDR1 SGHRS, CDR2 YFSETQ. The DNA of the CDR3 is TGCGCCAGCAGCTTGGTCCCGTCAGATACGCAGTATTTT. Its protein is CASSLVPSDTQYF.

The J gene is TRBJ2-1, the V gene TRBV4-1; D remains ambiguous. The CDR3 extends over 11 amino acids. Per germline, CDR1 MGHRA and CDR2 YSYEKL. Trimming took 5 bases from V and 10 from J, leaving 9 bases between them. Here the CDR3 reads CASSKAGEQFF. In DNA form, the CDR3 reads TGCGCCAGCAGCAAAGCCGGGGAGCAGTTCTTC.

This chain links TRBV28 with TRBJ1-5; 10 bases fit TRBD1. Germline lookup yields CDR1 MDHEN and CDR2 SYDVKM. The length of the CDR3 is 14 residues. Germline trimming cut 6 bases from V and 4 bases from J; bases unmatched to any gene: 3. The CDR3 spells CASREDRGNQPQHF. The CDR3 DNA follows: TGTGCCAGCAGAGAGGACAGGGGGAATCAGCCCCAGCATTTT.

This clonotype was seen repeatedly, ten times or more. The chain is built from TRBV29-1 and TRBJ2-1; TRBD1 might be the D (5 bases). Looked up from germline, CDR1 is SQVTM and CDR2 is ANQGSEA. The germline V and J ends were trimmed by 5 bases and 2 bases, with 19 bases remaining between them. This CDR3 spans 16 amino acids. CDR3 DNA sequence: TGCAGCGTTTCCCCGAGTGGGGCCTTCCCCTACAATGAGCAGTTCTTC. Its translation: CSVSPSGAFPYNEQFF.

This clonotype was recorded at least ten times. The chain recombines TRBV27 with TRBJ2-7; D possibly corresponds to TRBD2 (5 bases). V shed 3 bases and J shed 0 bases, with 15 bases lying between them. From germline, CDR1 is MNHEY and CDR2 SMNVEV (reference sequence). The CDR3 length is 16 residues. The CDR3 reads CASSLVSLEGSYEQYF. In DNA, the CDR3 is TGTGCCAGCAGTTTGGTCTCTCTAGAGGGCTCCTACGAGCAGTACTTC.

This clonotype was picked up many times. CDR3: CASSRSYNEQFF. The CDR3 region has the DNA TGTGCCAGCTCACGTAGCTACAATGAGCAGTTCTTC. V gene TRBV18 combines with J gene TRBJ2-1; D gene unclear. Trimming took off 4 bases at V and 3 bases at J, with 4 bases between the two ends. CDR3 length: 12 amino acids. Germline CDR1 is KGHSH and CDR2 is LQKENI.

This clonotype was observed a handful of times. This chain links TRBV5-1 with TRBJ2-1; D might be TRBD2 (5 bases). Germline loops: CDR1 SGHRS, CDR2 YFSETQ. V lost 1 base and J lost 8, with 28 bases in between. The CDR3 totals 19 residues. The CDR3: CASSLSAGVLGTRVHEQFF. The CDR3 nucleotides are TGCGCCAGCAGCTTGAGCGCAGGCGTCCTAGGTACTAGGGTCCATGAGCAGTTCTTC.

This clonotype was seen a handful of times. This sequence joins TRBV18 and TRBJ1-1, with D maybe TRBD1 (5 bases). Trimming took off 5 bases at V and 1 base at J, with 8 bases between the two ends. This CDR3 is 13 amino acids long. Per the germline V gene, CDR1 is KGHSH and CDR2 is LQKENI. The CDR3 loop is CASSYQGNTEAFF. In DNA, the CDR3 is TGTGCCAGCTCATATCAGGGGAACACTGAAGCTTTCTTT.

This clonotype was recorded once. This clone may be a read error of a much larger clone one base away. J is TRBJ2-7 and V is TRBV10-3; TRBD2 aligns across 11 bases. CDR1 and CDR2 from the germline V gene are ENHRY and SYGVKD. The CDR3 is made up of 14 amino acids. CDR3 amino acids: CASSRLAGSREQYF. The CDR3 DNA is TGTGCCAGCAGTAGACTAGCGGGATCTCGGGAGCAGTACTTC.

The chain links TRBV20-1 to TRBJ2-5; 8 nucleotides agree with TRBD2. Germline values: CDR1 DFQATT, CDR2 SNEGSKA (reference sequence). The CDR3 extends over 14 amino acids. V was clipped by 4 bases and J by 3 bases; unmatched bases: 7. In DNA form, the CDR3 reads TGCAGTGCTATTAATAACGGGAGGGAAGAGACCCAGTACTTC. Its translation: CSAINNGREETQYF.

At least ten counts were recorded for this clonotype. V is TRBV20-1 and J is TRBJ2-1, with TRBD2 as a possible D gene (6 bases). The CDR3 consists of 14 residues. Per the germline V gene, CDR1 is DFQATT and CDR2 is SNEGSKA (reference sequence). V was pared by 3 bases and J by 5 bases, with 14 bases between. CDR3 protein: CSASRLATNNEQFF. In nucleotides, the CDR3 is TGCAGTGCTAGTCGGCTAGCGACCAACAATGAGCAGTTCTTC.

At least ten counts were recorded for this clonotype. The chain combines TRBV6-5 with TRBJ2-1; no definite D call. The V gene's germline CDR1 is MNHEY and CDR2 SVGAGI. The CDR3 extends over 10 amino acids. Trimming took off 7 bases at V and 5 bases at J, with 3 bases between the two ends. The CDR3: CASINNEQFF. The CDR3 DNA sequence: TGTGCCAGCATCAACAATGAGCAGTTCTTC.

This clonotype was counted between two and nine times. The chain joins TRBV24-1 to TRBJ2-2; D gene uncertain. V was clipped by 3 bases and J by 5 bases, with 9 bases between them. Germline assignment: CDR1 KGHDR and CDR2 SFDVKD. The CDR3 spans 14 residues. The CDR3, as DNA: TGTGCCACCAGTGATGGGGTAGAGACCGGGGAGCTGTTTTTT. Its protein product is CATSDGVETGELFF.

To note about this clonotype: The junction does not match germline at one end; this may be a read error. The chain employs TRBV13 and TRBJ2-1, with 9 positions matching TRBD1. CDR1 is PRHDT and CDR2 is FYEKMQ in the germline V gene (reference sequence). This CDR3 spans 14 amino acids. CDR3 sequence reads: CASSLGTGNHEQFF. DNA of the CDR3: TGTGCCAGCAGCCTAGGGACAGGGAACCATGAGCAGTTCTTC.

The chain is built from TRBV30 and TRBJ1-5, with D maybe TRBD1 (6 bases). CDR3 length: 13 residues. Germline V lookup: CDR1 GTSNPN, CDR2 SVGIG (reference sequence). Trimming cost V 0 bases and J 7 bases, with 10 bases left between them. DNA of the CDR3: TGTGCCTGGAGTGTGGCAGGGGAGCAGCCCCAGCATTTT. Encoded protein: CAWSVAGEQPQHF.